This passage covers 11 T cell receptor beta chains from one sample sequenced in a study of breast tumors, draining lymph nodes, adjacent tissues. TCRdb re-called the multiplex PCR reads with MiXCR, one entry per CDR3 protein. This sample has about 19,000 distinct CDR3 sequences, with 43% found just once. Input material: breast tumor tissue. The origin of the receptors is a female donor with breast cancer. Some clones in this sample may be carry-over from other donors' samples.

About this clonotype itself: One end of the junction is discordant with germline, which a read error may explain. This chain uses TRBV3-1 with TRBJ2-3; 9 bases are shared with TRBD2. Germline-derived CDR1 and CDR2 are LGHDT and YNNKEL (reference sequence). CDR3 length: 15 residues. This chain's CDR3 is CASSRAGGPRDTQYF. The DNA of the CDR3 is TGCGCCAGCAGCCGAGCGGGAGGCCCTCGGGATACGCAGTATTTT.

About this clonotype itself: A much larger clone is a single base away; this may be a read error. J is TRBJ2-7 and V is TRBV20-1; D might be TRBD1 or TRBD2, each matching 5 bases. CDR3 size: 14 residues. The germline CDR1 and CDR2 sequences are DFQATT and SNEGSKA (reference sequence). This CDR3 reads CSARDRSGTSEQCF. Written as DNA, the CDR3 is TGCAGTGCTAGAGATCGATCGGGGACGTCCGAGCAGTGCTTC.

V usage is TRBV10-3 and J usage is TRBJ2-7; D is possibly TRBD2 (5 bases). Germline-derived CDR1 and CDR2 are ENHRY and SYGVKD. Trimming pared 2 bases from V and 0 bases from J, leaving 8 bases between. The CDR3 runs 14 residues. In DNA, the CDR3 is TGTGCCATCAGTGAGCGGGGAAGCTCCTACGAGCAGTACTTC. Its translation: CAISERGSSYEQYF.

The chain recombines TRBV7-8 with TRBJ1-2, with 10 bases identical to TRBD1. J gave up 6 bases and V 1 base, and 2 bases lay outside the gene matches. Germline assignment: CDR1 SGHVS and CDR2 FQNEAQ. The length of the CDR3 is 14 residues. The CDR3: CASSLGQGANGYTF. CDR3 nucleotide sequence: TGTGCCAGCAGCTTAGGACAGGGGGCTAATGGCTACACCTTC.

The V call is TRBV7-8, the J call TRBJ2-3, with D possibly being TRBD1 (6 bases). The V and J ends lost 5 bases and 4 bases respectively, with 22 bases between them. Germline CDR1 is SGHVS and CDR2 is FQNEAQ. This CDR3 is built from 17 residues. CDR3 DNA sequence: TGTGCCAGCAGCCAAGAAAAGTCGGGACAATTTTCAGATACGCAGTATTTT. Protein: CASSQEKSGQFSDTQYF.

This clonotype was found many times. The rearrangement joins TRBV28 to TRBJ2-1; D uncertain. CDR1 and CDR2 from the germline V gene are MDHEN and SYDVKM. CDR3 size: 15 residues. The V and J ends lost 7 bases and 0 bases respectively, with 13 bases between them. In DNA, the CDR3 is TGTGCCAGCAACCCTCACAAGAGCTCCTACAATGAGCAGTTCTTC. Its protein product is CASNPHKSSYNEQFF.

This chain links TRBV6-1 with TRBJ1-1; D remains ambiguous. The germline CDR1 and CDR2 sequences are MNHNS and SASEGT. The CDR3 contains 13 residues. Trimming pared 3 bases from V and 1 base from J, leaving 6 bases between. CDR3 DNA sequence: TGTGCCAGCAGTGACAACACGAACACTGAAGCTTTCTTT. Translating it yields CASSDNTNTEAFF.

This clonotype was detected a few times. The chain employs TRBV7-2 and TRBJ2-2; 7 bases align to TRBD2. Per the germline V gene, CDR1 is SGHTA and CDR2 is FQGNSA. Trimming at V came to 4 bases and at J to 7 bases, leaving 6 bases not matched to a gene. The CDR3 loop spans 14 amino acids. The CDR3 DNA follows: TGTGCCAGCAGCTGGGGGGGTGGAGGCGGGGAGCTGTTTTTT. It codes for CASSWGGGGGELFF.

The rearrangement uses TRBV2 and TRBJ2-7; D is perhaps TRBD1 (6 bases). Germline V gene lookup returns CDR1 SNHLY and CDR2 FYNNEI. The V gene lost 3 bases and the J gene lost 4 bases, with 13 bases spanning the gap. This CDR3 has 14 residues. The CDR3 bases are TGTGCCAGCAGTGAGAGGCAGGGGTTTTACGAGCAGTACTTC. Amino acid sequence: CASSERQGFYEQYF.

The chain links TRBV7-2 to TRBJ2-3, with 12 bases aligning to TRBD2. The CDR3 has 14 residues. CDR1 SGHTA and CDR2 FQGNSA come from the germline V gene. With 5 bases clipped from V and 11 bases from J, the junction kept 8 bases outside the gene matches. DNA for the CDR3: TGTGCCAGCAGCCGACTAGCGGGAGCCAATGAGCAGTATTTT. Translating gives CASSRLAGANEQYF.

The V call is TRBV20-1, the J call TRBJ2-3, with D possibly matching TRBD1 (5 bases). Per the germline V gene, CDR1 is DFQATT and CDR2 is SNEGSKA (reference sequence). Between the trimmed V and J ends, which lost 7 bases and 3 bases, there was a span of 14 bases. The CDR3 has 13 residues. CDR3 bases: TGCAGTGGGTCCCAGGGCGCGACAGATACGCAGTATTTT. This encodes CSGSQGATDTQYF.